This T cell receptor (beta chain) is from a study of cytomegalovirus exposure and HLA in healthy donors. Study conclusions and caveats: According to a subsequent analysis, TCR clusters identified in the first cohort showed a tendency to co-occur across the approximately 120 validation repertoires. There were some public TCRs occurring in many donors, but most TCR sequences were rare. Accounts indicate the classifier identified cytomegalovirus status with strong specificity and sensitivity. In vitro confirmation showed a few CMV-associated chains to be CMV antigen specific.

Assay: immunoSEQ multiplex PCR; the TCRdb copy retains only in-frame clones and omits some. The data contain some 86,000 clones, roughly 93% of them singletons. Between the trimmed V and J ends, which lost 6 bases and 2 bases, there was a span of 8 bases. Germline CDR1 reads MNHEY; CDR2 reads SVGAGI. The CDR3 consists of 13 residues. A remark on this clone: What it binds is unknown.

Sequenced material: PBMCs. This TCR was sampled from a woman aged 30 to 39 in good health and CMV-seronegative. The rearrangement joins TRBV6-5 to TRBJ1-5, with D possibly TRBD1 on 5 matching bases. The CDR3 DNA reads TGTGCCAGCAGGCCGACAGGCAATCAGCCCCAGCATTTT. Translated: CASRPTGNQPQHF.